This TCR beta chain stems from a study of tumor-infiltrating lymphocytes in primary liver carcinoma. Making TCR beta cDNA involved approximately 0.5 ug total RNA and a constant-region primer. ARM-PCR, slightly modified, supplied the TCR beta libraries through three nested multiplex PCR rounds. A C-beta reverse primer was combined with TRBV1-TRBV30 forward primers in the first two PCR rounds, and each round had 10 cycles. TCRdb re-called the multiplex PCR reads with MiXCR, one entry per CDR3 protein. The table includes approximately 340,000 distinct CDR3 sequences, 65% detected once. Unsorted whole blood supplied the blood RNA, and germline DNA was isolated too. Patients had chronic HBV infection and were treatment-naive. CDR1 SGHDN and CDR2 FVKESK come from the germline V gene. The CDR3 length is 16 residues. The V and J ends lost 3 bases and 8 bases respectively, with 19 bases between them.

The source of this sequence is a man aged 40-49 years with primary liver carcinoma and hepatitis B virus infection. Input material: peripheral blood. This sequence joins TRBV14 and TRBJ2-2, with D possibly TRBD2 on 6 matching bases. CDR3 loop: CASSHRRTGLAGELFF. CDR3 DNA: TGTGCCAGCAGCCACAGAAGGACGGGACTCGCAGGGGAGCTGTTTTTT.